This TCR beta chain originates from a study of blood T cell repertoires in COVID-19. Study in general: The study drew acute and convalescent COVID-19 samples from the United States, Italy and Spain. T cells, B-cell-depleted T cells, or PBMCs supplied cDNA or gDNA.

Trimming stripped 5 bases from V and 5 bases from J, with 12 bases between. The length of the CDR3 is 13 residues. From germline, CDR1 is WNHNN and CDR2 SYGVQD (reference sequence). In the original processing: For nucleated cells, counts were estimated from reference gene primer amplification. TCRdb's copy holds only in-frame clones and misses some; the assay was immunoSEQ multiplex PCR. V and J calls and clone size come straight from that table; D and trimming were deduced from the DNA. Here the sample spans roughly 26,000 clones, approximately 92% being singletons. The chain recombines TRBV10-1 with TRBJ1-2; a possible D gene is TRBD1 (6 bases). This TCR was recovered from a human donor in a cohort sampled during active COVID-19. The source material was peripheral blood. This CDR3 reads CASSRDTSYGYTF. The CDR3 coding sequence is TGCGCCAGCAGTAGGGACACGTCTTATGGCTACACCTTC.